What follows is one T cell receptor beta chain and its context. The sample is drawn from a study of blood T cells in healthy people across ages. About 10 milliliters of peripheral blood were drawn from each donor. Per sample, no less than 5.5 micrograms of total RNA were extracted. A second PCR, run for about 7 to 11 cycles, used a sample-barcoded 5' primer plus a J-beta primer mix. The authors tagged each cDNA molecule using a template-switch adaptor with 12 random nucleotides. Each sample yielded at least 2.5 million CDR3-containing paired-end reads. TCRdb reprocessed the 5' RACE reads via MiXCR and lists one record per CDR3 protein. Of roughly 800,000 distinct CDR3 sequences in the sample, over 45% were seen once. The specimen sequenced was blood. This TCR came from a man between 25 and 39 years old in good health.

Here the CDR3 DNA reads TGTGCCAGCAGTGAAGACTATAATTCACCCCTCCACTTT. It encodes CASSEDYNSPLHF. The V call is TRBV6-1, the J call TRBJ1-6; no firm D call. CDR3 size: 13 residues. Trimming took 1 base from V and 3 from J, leaving 1 base between them. CDR1 MNHNS and CDR2 SASEGT come from the germline V gene.